This TCR beta chain is drawn from a study of T cells in Graves' hyperthyroidism and ophthalmopathy. The CDR3 is 12 residues long. Germline V gives CDR1 DFQATT, CDR2 SNEGSKA (reference sequence). The V and J ends lost 4 bases and 13 bases respectively, with 14 bases between them. In patients aged 18 to 65, hyperthyroidism was newly diagnosed, with duration under 2 months. Regarding the study as a whole: In blood, most of the thyroid clonotypes expanded above 0.001 were also present. Stable hyperthyroidism and ophthalmopathy were separated using 13 V-J signatures.

Concerning this clonotype itself: Its antigen is unidentified.

Amplification targeted TCR beta CDR3 regions from RNA transcripts. Carried out on the TCR CDR3, a first-round RT-PCR used the HTBI primer set. TCRdb ran MiXCR on the multiplex PCR reads and lists one entry per CDR3 protein. The sample yields hundreds of thousands of distinct CDR3 sequences, 35% to 45% seen once. This chain uses TRBV20-1 with TRBJ1-6, with a possible D match to TRBD1 (5 bases). The origin of this receptor is a man younger than 30 with Graves' hyperthyroidism. Sequencing was carried out using blood. The CDR3 region is CSATLTGEPLHF. The CDR3 DNA is TGCAGTGCTACTTTAACAGGAGAGCCCCTCCACTTT.